One T cell receptor (beta chain) is described in this entry. The data stem from a study of PD-L1 blockade in urothelial cancer. The repertoire was sequenced with immunoSEQ multiplex PCR; TCRdb's copy has only in-frame clones and lacks some. The sample consists of 30,000 or so clones, 89% of them appearing once. This sample's time point: peripheral blood 6 weeks after treatment start. Diagnoses among patients were locally advanced or metastatic urothelial carcinoma. This specimen consisted of PBMCs, obtained around atezolizumab (anti-PD-L1) treatment. The clonotype comes from a man aged 80 or over with urothelial cancer.

The CDR3 DNA reads as TGTGCCAGCAGCTACAGGGTTGACCAGTACTTC. Its protein is CASSYRVDQYF. This sequence joins TRBV7-8 and TRBJ2-5; a weak D match, TRBD1 (6 bases). CDR3 length: 11 residues. The V end lost 4 bases, the J end lost 10 bases, and 10 bases lay between the germline ends. Germline loops: CDR1 SGHVS, CDR2 FQNEAQ.